These 32 T cell receptor beta chains were all obtained from the same sample, sequenced in a study of T cells in Graves' hyperthyroidism and ophthalmopathy (dated by TCRdb to 2018 to 2020). Library construction relied on multiplex PCR. The instrument was an Illumina HiSeq 2000. The TCR beta CDR3 regions were amplified from RNA transcripts. A first-round RT-PCR of the TCR CDR3 used the HTBI primer set with the Qiagen OneStep RT-PCR kit. The public reads were reanalyzed by TCRdb: fastp trimming at Q25, MiXCR alignment, in-frame beta chains only. Merged by CDR3 protein, the rows form single entries marked with the most common genes and DNA. The sample data list about 500,000 distinct CDR3 sequences, and under 20% of these were observed just once. The leading ten clones occupy 15% to 20% of the sample. Sequencing input: blood. These receptors came from a woman aged 18-29 years with Graves' ophthalmopathy.

CDR3 DNA: TGTGCCAGCAGTTCCTCCGGGACAACTAATGAAAAACTGTTTTTT. Residues: CASSSSGTTNEKLFF. The chain has TRBV12-3 or TRBV12-4 and TRBJ1-4, with D uncertain. The CDR3 is made up of 15 amino acids. Trimming took 4 bases from V and 0 from J, leaving 9 bases between them.

This clonotype came up many times. The chain combines TRBV28 with TRBJ2-7; D ambiguous. From germline, CDR1 is MDHEN and CDR2 SYDVKM. Trimming removed 3 bases from V and 6 bases from J, with 9 bases in between. There are 12 residues in the CDR3. The CDR3 bases are TGTGCCAGCAGTTTGGTTCAGAGCGAGCAGTACTTC. Translated, it gives CASSLVQSEQYF.

Ten or more counts support this clonotype. The chain employs TRBV28 and TRBJ1-1; 10 bases align to TRBD1. This CDR3 has 16 amino acids. Looked up from germline, CDR1 is MDHEN and CDR2 is SYDVKM. The J segment lost 5 bases and the V segment lost 5 bases, leaving 11 bases of the junction unmatched. CDR3 protein: CASSPPPDRGLTEAFF. The CDR3 region has the DNA TGTGCCAGCAGTCCACCCCCCGACAGGGGGCTTACTGAAGCTTTCTTT.

Ten or more counts support this clonotype. This rearrangement joins TRBV30 to TRBJ2-5; maybe TRBD2 (6 bases). This CDR3 has 14 residues. V shed 0 bases and J shed 1 base, with 9 bases lying between them. In germline, CDR1 is GTSNPN, CDR2 SVGIG (reference sequence). DNA for the CDR3: TGTGCCTGGAGTGTACTAGCATTCCAAGAGACCCAGTACTTC. It encodes CAWSVLAFQETQYF.

This clonotype has more than one count but fewer than ten. The rearrangement uses TRBV11-2 and TRBJ1-1, with TRBD1 matching over 11 bases. The germline V gene has CDR1 SGHAT and CDR2 FQNNGV. This CDR3 has 17 residues. Trimming took 5 bases from V and 1 from J; bases not matched to a gene: 9. The CDR3 DNA follows: TGTGCCAGCAGCCCGGGACAGGGGGGGTTCGGGAACACTGAAGCTTTCTTT. Its translation: CASSPGQGGFGNTEAFF.

The V call is TRBV7-9, the J call TRBJ1-4; TRBD1 agrees at 8 bases. Looked up from germline, CDR1 is SEHNR and CDR2 is FQNEAQ (reference sequence). The trim removed 2 bases at V and 7 bases at J, leaving 6 bases unmatched. CDR3 size: 15 residues. CDR3 loop: CASSLSAGGGEKLFF. CDR3 nucleotide sequence: TGTGCCAGCAGCTTATCGGCAGGGGGCGGTGAAAAACTGTTTTTT.

This clonotype was picked up a small number of times. The chain is built from TRBV14 and TRBJ1-2; D is possibly TRBD1 (5 bases). The V and J ends lost 6 bases and 1 base respectively, with 15 bases between them. CDR1 and CDR2 (germline): SGHDN, FVKESK. This CDR3 region has 15 residues. DNA of the CDR3: TGTGCCAGCAGGGGTTCCGGGGCCGGTAACTATGGCTACACCTTC. Residues: CASRGSGAGNYGYTF.

The chain carries TRBV30 and TRBJ2-2; D call uncertain. Per germline, CDR1 GTSNPN and CDR2 SVGIG (reference sequence). The V end was cut by 4 bases, the J end by 3 bases, with 12 bases between. This CDR3 spans 14 amino acids. CDR3 loop: CAWKSPGDTGELFF. The CDR3 DNA reads TGTGCCTGGAAGTCCCCCGGCGACACCGGGGAGCTGTTTTTT. Complete variable domain (other parts from reference TRBV30 and TRBJ2-2): SQTIHQWPATLVQPVGSPLSLECTVEGTSNPNLYWYRQAAGRGLQLLFYSVGIGQISSEVPQNLSASRPQDRQFILSSKKLLLSDSGFYLCAWKSPGDTGELFFGEGSRLTVL.

J is TRBJ2-2 and V is TRBV9; TRBD2 matches 14 bases. The length of the CDR3 is 16 residues. V was pared by 4 bases and J by 8 bases, with 7 bases of the junction left unmatched. Germline V gene data show CDR1 as SGDLS and CDR2 as YYNGEE. The CDR3 sequence is CASSPGTSGSGGELFF. CDR3 DNA: TGTGCCAGCAGCCCCGGGACTAGCGGGAGCGGGGGGGAGCTGTTTTTT.

Concerning this clonotype itself: Just one base apart from a much larger clone, this may be a read error. V is TRBV7-6 and J is TRBJ1-1, with a tentative D call TRBD1 (6 bases). CDR3 length equals 17 residues. The V gene lost 5 bases and the J gene lost 1 base, with 20 bases spanning the gap. Germline V gives CDR1 SGHVS, CDR2 FNYEAQ. CDR3 DNA sequence: TGTGCCAGCAGCCCGAGCACTGGGGGGACAAGGAACACTGAAGCTTTCTTT. Residues: CASSPSTGGTRNTEAFF.

This chain links TRBV5-6 with TRBJ1-6; no clear D gene. Per the germline V gene, CDR1 is SGHDT and CDR2 is YYEEEE. CDR3 length: 13 amino acids. Trimming took off 2 bases at V and 3 bases at J, with 3 bases between the two ends. CDR3 sequence reads: CASSFDYNSPLHF. For the CDR3, the DNA is TGTGCCAGCAGCTTCGACTATAATTCACCCCTCCACTTT.

This sequence joins TRBV2 and TRBJ1-5; D is undetermined. V was shortened by 3 bases and J by 6 bases, with 12 bases between the two germline ends. Germline values: CDR1 SNHLY, CDR2 FYNNEI. The CDR3 contains 14 residues. The CDR3 protein is CASSERRGSQPQHF. The CDR3 DNA is TGTGCCAGCAGTGAGAGGCGAGGGAGTCAGCCCCAGCATTTT.

This clonotype was counted only a few times. The rearrangement uses TRBV27 and TRBJ2-2; TRBD2 is a possible D gene (6 bases). The CDR3 covers 13 residues. Germline loops: CDR1 MNHEY, CDR2 SMNVEV (reference sequence). V lost 6 bases and J lost 4, with 9 bases in between. The CDR3 DNA reads as TGTGCCAGCAGCGGCGGGATCACCGGGGAGCTGTTTTTT. This encodes CASSGGITGELFF.

Of note for this clonotype: This may arise from a read error, as a much more abundant clone is one base away. The rearrangement joins TRBV12-3 or TRBV12-4 to TRBJ1-1, with D possibly TRBD1 on 6 matching bases. The CDR3 has 14 amino acids. CDR3 sequence reads: CASTLGHLNTEALF. The DNA of the CDR3 is TGTGCCAGCACCCTGGGACACTTGAACACTGAAGCTCTCTTT.

This clonotype was observed at least ten times. The chain carries TRBV6-1 and TRBJ2-7; 7 bases agree with TRBD2. There are 15 residues in the CDR3. CDR1 MNHNS and CDR2 SASEGT come from the germline V gene. Trimming at V came to 6 bases and at J to 2 bases, leaving 10 bases not matched to a gene. The CDR3 is CASSPESGATYEQYF. Here the CDR3 DNA reads TGTGCCAGCAGCCCCGAGAGCGGGGCTACCTACGAGCAGTACTTC.

For this clonotype: This clone may be a read error of a much larger clone one base away. The chain recombines TRBV11-2 with TRBJ2-7; no reliable D call. From germline, CDR1 is SGHAT and CDR2 FQNNGV. V was clipped by 1 base and J by 3 bases, with 10 bases between them. CDR3 size: 14 residues. The CDR3 region has the DNA TGTGCCAGCAGCTTAGGGGCTAACATCTACGAGCAGTACTTC. Its protein is CASSLGANIYEQYF.

Ten or more counts support this clonotype. The chain employs TRBV20-1 and TRBJ2-3; the D is unclear. The CDR3 runs to 12 residues. Trimming shortened V by 7 bases and J by 0 bases, and 8 bases separated the two germline ends. Germline loops: CDR1 DFQATT, CDR2 SNEGSKA (reference sequence). The CDR3, as DNA: TGCAGTGTTAAGGACAGCACAGATACGCAGTATTTT. The encoded protein is CSVKDSTDTQYF.

This clonotype was seen at least ten times. The chain uses TRBV27 and TRBJ2-7, with D unresolved. This CDR3 region has 12 residues. Germline V lookup: CDR1 MNHEY, CDR2 SMNVEV (reference sequence). V lost 8 bases to trimming and J lost 5 bases, with 13 bases between them. The CDR3 DNA reads as TGTGCCAGCGGAAAAAGGCTGGACGAGCAGTACTTC. Translation: CASGKRLDEQYF.

This clonotype was observed a handful of times. The chain employs TRBV27 and TRBJ2-1, with D possibly TRBD2 on 6 matching bases. V gave up 5 bases and J gave up 3 bases, with 14 bases separating them. CDR1 and CDR2 from the germline V gene are MNHEY and SMNVEV (reference sequence). CDR3 length: 15 residues. The CDR3 nucleotides are TGTGCCAGCAGTCAAATAGCGGAGGGCTACAATGAGCAGTTCTTC. This encodes CASSQIAEGYNEQFF.

There are many counts of this clonotype. The V and J genes are TRBV6-5 and TRBJ1-3; 7 positions agree with TRBD1. In germline, CDR1 is MNHEY, CDR2 SVGAGI. CDR3 length equals 15 residues. After removal of 0 bases from V and 2 bases from J, the junction contained 1 base not matched to a gene. The CDR3: CASSYSQGAGNTIYF. The DNA of the CDR3 is TGTGCCAGCAGTTACTCCCAGGGGGCTGGAAACACCATATATTTT.

The chain joins TRBV27 to TRBJ2-5; 15 positions match TRBD2. From germline, CDR1 is MNHEY and CDR2 SMNVEV (reference sequence). The CDR3 length is 14 residues. Trimming took 7 bases from V and 4 from J; bases not matched to a gene: 1. CDR3 sequence (DNA): TGTGCCAGCATGGGACTAGCGGGGGGAGAGACCCAGTACTTC. Encoded protein: CASMGLAGGETQYF.

V is TRBV6-1 and J is TRBJ2-2; maybe TRBD1 (5 bases). This CDR3 comprises 16 residues. Germline-derived CDR1 and CDR2 are MNHNS and SASEGT. Trimming pared 6 bases from V and 7 bases from J, leaving 21 bases between. CDR3 nucleotide sequence: TGTGCCAGCAGCGCCAGGGCGAACACCTTTGGCGGGGAGCTGTTTTTT. Translation gives CASSARANTFGGELFF.

This clonotype came up a few times. This sequence joins TRBV30 and TRBJ1-2, with 9 bases lining up with TRBD1. Germline V lookup: CDR1 GTSNPN, CDR2 SVGIG (reference sequence). The CDR3 contains 16 residues. V lost 3 bases to trimming and J lost 1 base; unmatched junction nucleotides: 9. The CDR3 spells CAWSHPGQGINYGYTF. CDR3 nucleotide sequence: TGTGCCTGGAGCCACCCGGGACAGGGTATTAACTATGGCTACACCTTC.

Only a few counts were recorded for this clonotype. The gene calls are TRBV10-3 and TRBJ2-1, with TRBD2 matching over 7 bases. The V gene's germline CDR1 is ENHRY and CDR2 SYGVKD. The V gene end was trimmed by 2 bases and the J gene end by 4 bases; junction bases not matched to a gene: 11. This CDR3 comprises 17 residues. The CDR3 DNA sequence: TGTGCCATCAGTGAGGGGTTGCGGGGGAACCTTTACAATGAGCAGTTCTTC. Its protein is CAISEGLRGNLYNEQFF.

The J gene is TRBJ2-1, the V gene TRBV6-2 or TRBV6-3; no definite D call. Germline V gene lookup returns CDR1 MNHEY and CDR2 SVGEGT. V dropped 1 base and J dropped 5 bases, with 6 bases sitting between them. CDR3 size: 13 residues. CDR3 loop: CASSYFANNEQFF. The CDR3 DNA follows: TGTGCCAGCAGTTACTTTGCAAACAATGAGCAGTTCTTC.

The chain joins TRBV7-9 to TRBJ2-2; D uncertain. There are 15 residues in the CDR3. The V end lost 4 bases, the J end lost 5 bases, and 14 bases lay between the germline ends. The V gene's germline CDR1 is SEHNR and CDR2 FQNEAQ (reference sequence). CDR3 sequence: CASSSAVFKTGELFF. CDR3 nucleotides: TGTGCCAGCAGCTCGGCCGTTTTTAAAACCGGGGAGCTGTTTTTT.

This rearrangement joins TRBV3-1 to TRBJ1-6, with D possibly being TRBD1 (5 bases). Germline V gene data show CDR1 as LGHDT and CDR2 as YNNKEL (reference sequence). Trimming pared 6 bases from V and 5 bases from J, leaving 14 bases between. The CDR3 loop spans 15 amino acids. In DNA, the CDR3 is TGTGCCAGCAGACCCCAGGGAGAAAATAATTCACCCCTCCACTTT. Amino acid sequence: CASRPQGENNSPLHF.

This clonotype was seen only a few times. The chain is built from TRBV25-1 and TRBJ2-2; 7 positions match TRBD1. Germline V lookup: CDR1 MGHDK, CDR2 SYGVNS. V was pared by 2 bases and J by 1 base, with 1 base of the junction left unmatched. This CDR3 is 15 amino acids long. The CDR3 spells CASSERDRNTGELFF. CDR3 bases: TGTGCCAGCAGTGAACGGGACAGGAACACCGGGGAGCTGTTTTTT.

As to this clonotype: Given a much more abundant clone one base away, this may be a read error. The chain combines TRBV20-1 with TRBJ2-2, with D perhaps TRBD2 (5 bases). The CDR3 has 14 residues. The germline gives CDR1 DFQATT, CDR2 SNEGSKA (reference sequence). The CDR3 here is CSAPSLARAGELVF. The CDR3 DNA reads as TGCAGTGCTCCTTCCTTAGCGAGGGCCGGGGAGCTGGTTTTT.

The rearrangement links TRBV3-1 to TRBJ2-5; possibly TRBD2 for D (5 bases). The V end was cut by 1 base, the J end by 2 bases, with 14 bases between. CDR3 length: 16 amino acids. CDR1 is LGHDT, CDR2 YNNKEL, per germline (reference sequence). CDR3 sequence: CASSQGASWGQETQYF. The CDR3 DNA reads TGTGCCAGCAGCCAAGGAGCTAGCTGGGGTCAAGAGACCCAGTACTTC.

In this sample, this clonotype turned up a few times. This chain links TRBV6-1 with TRBJ1-1; unclear D gene. The V and J ends lost 3 bases and 3 bases respectively, with 8 bases between them. The CDR3 extends over 13 amino acids. Germline V gene lookup returns CDR1 MNHNS and CDR2 SASEGT. The CDR3 reads CASSDSIHTEAFF. CDR3 bases: TGTGCCAGCAGTGACTCGATCCACACTGAAGCTTTCTTT.

J is TRBJ1-6 and V is TRBV28; D is ambiguous. The CDR3 runs 12 residues. V was shortened by 6 bases and J by 9 bases, with 9 bases between the two germline ends. Germline CDR1 reads MDHEN; CDR2 reads SYDVKM. The CDR3 sequence is CASRLQSSPLHF. The CDR3 nucleotides are TGTGCCAGCAGACTCCAATCTTCACCCCTCCACTTT.